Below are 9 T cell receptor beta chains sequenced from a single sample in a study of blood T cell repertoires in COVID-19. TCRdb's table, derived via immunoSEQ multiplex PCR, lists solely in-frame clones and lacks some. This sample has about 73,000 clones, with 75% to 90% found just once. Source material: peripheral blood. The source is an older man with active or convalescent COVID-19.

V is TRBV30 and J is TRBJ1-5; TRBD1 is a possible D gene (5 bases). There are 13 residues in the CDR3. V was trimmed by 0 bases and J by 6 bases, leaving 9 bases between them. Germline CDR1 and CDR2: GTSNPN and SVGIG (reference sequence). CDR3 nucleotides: TGTGCCTGGAGTGTCTCCCAGGGTCAGCCCCAGCATTTT. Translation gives CAWSVSQGQPQHF.

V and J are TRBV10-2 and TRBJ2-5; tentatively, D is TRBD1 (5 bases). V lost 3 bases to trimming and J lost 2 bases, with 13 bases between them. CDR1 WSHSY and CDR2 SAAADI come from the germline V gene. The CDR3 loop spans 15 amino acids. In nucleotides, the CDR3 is TGCGCCAGCAGTGATTATCGACAGCGACAAGAGACCCAGTACTTC. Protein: CASSDYRQRQETQYF.

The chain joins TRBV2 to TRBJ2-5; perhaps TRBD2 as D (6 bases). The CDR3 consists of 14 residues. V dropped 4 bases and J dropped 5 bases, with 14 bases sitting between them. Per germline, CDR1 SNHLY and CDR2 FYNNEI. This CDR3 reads CASSGTPAGETQYF. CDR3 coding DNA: TGTGCCAGCAGTGGGACTCCCGCGGGGGAGACCCAGTACTTC.

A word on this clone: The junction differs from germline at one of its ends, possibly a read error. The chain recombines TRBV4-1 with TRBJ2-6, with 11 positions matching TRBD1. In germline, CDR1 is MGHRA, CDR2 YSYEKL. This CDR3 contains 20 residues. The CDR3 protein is CASSHFPGDRGMTGANVLTF. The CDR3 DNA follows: TGCGCCAGCAGCCATTTTCCCGGGGACAGGGGGATGACTGGAGCCAACGTCCTGACTTTC.

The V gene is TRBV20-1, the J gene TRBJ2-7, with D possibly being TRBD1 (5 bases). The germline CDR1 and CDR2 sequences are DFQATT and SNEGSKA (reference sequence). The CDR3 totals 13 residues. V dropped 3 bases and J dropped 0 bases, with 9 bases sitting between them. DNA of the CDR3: TGCAGTGCTAGTGGACACCTCTCCTACGAGCAGTACTTC. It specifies CSASGHLSYEQYF.

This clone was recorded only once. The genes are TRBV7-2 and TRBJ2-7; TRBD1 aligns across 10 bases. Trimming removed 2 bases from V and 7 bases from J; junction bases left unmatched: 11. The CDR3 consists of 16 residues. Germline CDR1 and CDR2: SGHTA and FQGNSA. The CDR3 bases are TGTGCCAGCAGCTTATATGCGGGACAGGGGATTGAAGAGCAGTACTTC. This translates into CASSLYAGQGIEEQYF.

The CDR3 reads CASSLDYRTQYF. The CDR3 nucleotides read TGTGCCAGCAGCTTAGATTACAGAACGCAGTATTTT. The genes are TRBV11-2 and TRBJ2-3; D gene unclear. The V gene's germline CDR1 is SGHAT and CDR2 FQNNGV. Trimming cost V 0 bases and J 9 bases, with 7 bases left between them. This CDR3 region has 12 residues.

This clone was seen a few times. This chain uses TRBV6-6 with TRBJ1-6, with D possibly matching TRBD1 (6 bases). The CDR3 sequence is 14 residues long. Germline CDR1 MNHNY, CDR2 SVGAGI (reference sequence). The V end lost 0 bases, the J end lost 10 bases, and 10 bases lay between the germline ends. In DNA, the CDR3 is TGTGCCAGCAGTTACTCGGGTCAGGGGTCACCCCTCCACTTT. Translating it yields CASSYSGQGSPLHF.

The CDR3 protein is CAWSVSRVWGGYTF. DNA for the CDR3: TGTGCCTGGAGTGTGTCCAGGGTATGGGGTGGCTACACCTTC. The V and J genes are TRBV30 and TRBJ1-2, with D maybe TRBD1 (5 bases). CDR1 and CDR2 (germline): GTSNPN, SVGIG (reference sequence). This CDR3 comprises 14 residues. Between the trimmed V and J ends, which lost 0 bases and 7 bases, there was a span of 15 bases.